This TCR beta chain is from a study of blood T cells in healthy people across ages. There are 17 residues in the CDR3. Germline-derived CDR1 and CDR2 are MNHEY and SMNVEV (reference sequence). V dropped 5 bases and J dropped 0 bases, with 19 bases sitting between them. With a J-beta primer mix and a sample-barcoded 5' primer, a second PCR ran roughly 7 to 11 cycles. TCRdb ran MiXCR on the 5' RACE reads and lists one entry per CDR3 protein. This table has about 750,000 distinct CDR3 sequences, 50% to 65% appearing once. This clonotype was seen a handful of times. The chain links TRBV27 to TRBJ2-5; maybe TRBD2 (6 bases). Source material: blood. This sequence was found in an elderly man in good health. The CDR3 sequence is CASSRQGGGGYQETQYF. In DNA form, the CDR3 reads TGTGCCAGCAGTCGCCAAGGAGGTGGGGGGTACCAAGAGACCCAGTACTTC.